This T cell receptor beta chain was sequenced during a study of cytomegalovirus exposure and HLA in healthy donors (dated by TCRdb to about 2017). Broadly, across the study: According to an earlier analysis of a few hundred of the donors, some 180 million T cells yielded 90 million to 140 million unique TCR beta sequences and 276 Gb of sequence data. To predict cytomegalovirus infection status, the study brought together high-throughput TCR immunosequencing, statistical association of individual TCRs with disease status, and machine learning. A later analysis re-examined previously published TCR beta repertoires from about 670 donors and added high-resolution HLA genotyping to investigate patterns of TCR occurrence. On average, over 200,000 unique TCR beta nucleotide sequences were sequenced per donor among 300 to 500 genotyped donors of the cohort, with roughly 18% of those sequences being non-productive. An earlier analysis of several hundred of the donors applied high-throughput TCR beta sequencing to assess whether each TCR beta V gene segment acted as functional or pseudogenic. The study aimed to test whether cataloging public T cell receptors could reveal signatures of past pathogen exposure. Rather than using new phenotypic data, the later analysis identified candidate immune exposures from TCR beta sequences and from how often those sequences occurred across donors. Along with the roughly 700-subject first cohort, a separate validation cohort of roughly 110 different subjects was used. Among the roughly 400 genotyped donors, 81% belonged to the genetic ancestry cluster associated with self-reported Caucasian donors. About 320 gigabases of sequencing data and 80 million or so unique TCR sequences were included in an early release covering roughly 700 HLA-typed donors. Several DR-DQ haplotypes were handled as single units for association and clustering because linkage in the cohort was strong. All discovery cohort repertoires had been generated on a single sequencing platform. HLA typing covered class I and class II loci at four-digit resolution. The number of typed donors differed by locus: about 620-640 for A, B, C, DRB1 and DQB1; some 500 for DQA1; over 600 for DPA1; and around 470 for DPB1. The study used immunosequencing to profile the T cell repertoires of approximately 640 subjects and linked those repertoires to cytomegalovirus serostatus. Donor age, sex, ethnicity and CMV serostatus were collected together with the repertoire data. A later genetic analysis took genome-wide SNP genotypes for about 65% of the 666 donors and used that subset as a discovery cohort. What the work shows at the level of the full study, not this receptor alone: CMV serostatus was the only immune exposure information available for the cohort. According to a later analysis, most CMV-associated TCR beta chains appeared to be HLA-restricted, and the HLA associations seemed to be driven largely by CMV exposure. When HLA alleles, especially DR and DQ, strongly co-occurred, attributing TCR associations to individual alleles was difficult. The presence/absence analyses assumed that sequencing depth was roughly uniform across donors, and that assumption may not be true. A later genetic analysis reported fewer N-insertions in productive TCRs among donors in an Asian-associated ancestry cluster than the approximately 670-donor mean. Most TCR sequences were observed very rarely across donors, whereas some public TCRs were present in many individuals. In vitro tests confirmed that three of the cytomegalovirus-associated TCR beta chains recognize cytomegalovirus antigens. A further reported finding was that TCR beta sequences accurately predicted the HLA-A and HLA-B alleles for most subjects in the first cohort. Correlated functional status among segregating V segments might reflect linkage disequilibrium, but an unknown experimental factor could not be ruled out. The 87-base-pair reads could not distinguish some IMGT-functional V segments, including TRBV6-2 and TRBV6-3, so those segments were excluded. In a later analysis, HLA-associated TCR beta chains showed more clonal expansion and lower generation probabilities than non-associated chains that were equally common. According to the authors, the approach could potentially be generalized to other disease states and immunological phenotypes. Cytomegalovirus status was reported to be diagnosed by the classifier with high specificity and sensitivity in both the original and validation cohorts. According to a later analysis, parvovirus B19, influenza, CMV and Epstein-Barr virus appeared linked to several top co-occurrence clusters. Because HLA typing was missing for some donors at each locus, association tests included only the typed subset. Approximately 16 rarely observed V segments, including chromosome 9 orphons, were excluded from the earlier analysis of several hundred of the donors because counts were too low. Specific HLA alleles were associated with 16,951 TCR beta sequences at a false discovery rate of 0.05 in a later analysis. The cohort was sequenced for TCR beta chains only, and without alpha or paired-chain data the features that could be detected were limited. V-gene and J-gene trimming of TCR beta chains was associated with a missense DCLRE1C variant in a later genetic analysis, and the association was replicated in an independent cohort. In an earlier analysis of about 600 of the donors, most TCR beta V segments appeared in productive rearrangements about 87% or about 30% of the time, broadly matching IMGT annotations. A group of highly shared sequence variants was considered likely to be a technical artifact of the sequencing pipeline. The study listed over 150 TCR beta chains as associated with cytomegalovirus. According to a later analysis, TCR association rates differed among HLA loci, with DRB1 alleles showing the most associated TCRs and HLA-C alleles showing the fewest.

Libraries were prepared through the immunoSEQ multiplex PCR assay. A mixture of 60 forward primers for TCR Vbeta segments and 13 reverse primers for TCR Jbeta segments was used in the multiplex PCR. The CDR3 region of rearranged TCR beta genes was amplified from genomic DNA with a multiplex PCR assay. The amplified TCR beta libraries were sequenced on the Illumina HiSeq System as 87-base-pair reads. The original pipeline was this. A later analysis counted about 80 million unique TCR beta chains across the 670 or so repertoires, and roughly 10 million of these chains were shared by at least two donors. Raw reads were error-corrected and collapsed into unique sequences by a nearest-neighbor algorithm in which closely related sequences were merged to remove PCR and sequencing errors. CDR3 sequences were aligned to IMGT reference sequences to assign V, D and J gene segments. Each retained sequence needed at least a six-nucleotide match to both a V gene segment and a J gene segment. A rearrangement counted as productive if the CDR3 had no stop codons and remained in frame with V and J, and every other rearrangement counted as non-productive. Following IMGT convention, CDR3 was defined as the stretch from the second conserved V-encoded cysteine up to the conserved J-encoded phenylalanine. In an earlier analysis of more than 550 of the donors, sequences lacking an unambiguous match to a single V gene segment were excluded. An earlier analysis of some 610 of the donors called V segments functional above 56.7% productive rearrangements and segregating when the between-donor standard deviation exceeded 5%. A statistical classification framework was built to diagnose cytomegalovirus status from the catalog of TCR beta chain sequences. In a later analysis, TCR nucleotide sequences were compared against IMGT/GENE-DB human TR gene sequences so that V and J genes could be assigned. A later analysis assigned CDR3 sequences and most-parsimonious VDJ recombination scenarios with the TCRdist pipeline. In a later analysis, every TCR beta chain was defined by the combination of its CDR3 amino acid sequence and its V-gene family, and reads without a unique V-gene family were dropped. A later analysis removed 550 to 700 highly shared, low-generation-probability nucleotide sequences to deal with suspected cross-contamination and a sequencing artifact. In a later analysis, a clonal expansion index was calculated for each public chain from normalized within-repertoire ranks of inferred template counts. A later analysis computed generation probabilities with a VDJ recombination model fitted to out-of-frame rearrangements, and checked the results against IGoR. Hypergeometric tests were used in a later analysis to score TCR-TCR, TCR-HLA and TCR-CMV co-occurrence, with a repertoire-size bias correction applied to the TCR pairs. In a later analysis, false discovery rates were estimated by permuting HLA or CMV assignments 20 times. In a later analysis, co-occurring TCRs were grouped with DBSCAN, and TCRdist sequence similarity was added when clustering was performed within HLA-allele-positive subsets. Co-occurrence clustering excluded repertoires with fewer than 30,000 or more than 120,000 public chains, plus five with anomalous nucleotide sharing. TCRdb provides this immuneACCESS table in a form limited to in-frame rearrangements. Some clones are lacking; in checked studies, under half of them reflect an unresolved V gene, and why the rest are absent is not known. V, J and clone size are those of that table, while D and trimming were read from the DNA. This sample gives more than 95,000 clones in total; 81% of them show up just once. About 3.8% of the sample is taken by the ten largest.

The cohort consisted of 666 healthy bone marrow donors. Cohort members were all nominally healthy when sampled, although unrecorded immune exposures were likely present. The donor was CMV seronegative and was included in the group of 352 seronegative cohort members. A peripheral blood sample was collected from each donor, and TCR beta sequencing was performed on peripheral blood mononuclear cells. Genomic DNA extraction from the blood cell samples was performed with the Qiagen DNeasy Blood Extraction Kit. This clone was observed a single time. It has no known antigen specificity. No base-level quality is on record; no much larger clone is a single base apart. The CDR3 sequence holds 15 residues, the cysteine and phenylalanine included. The sequence is cut down to CDR3 DNA, 45 bases in frame from base 1. The germline V gene specifies SGDLS as CDR1 and YYNGEE as CDR2.

Sequenced sample: PBMCs. The chain is made from TRBV9 and TRBJ2-5; 6 matching bases give a weak D call of TRBD2. TRBJ2-7 explains the end of the DNA better; the J call may be wrong. This receptor was identified in a woman aged 30 to 39 in good health and CMV-seronegative. Here is the DNA: TGTGCCAGCAGCGCCTCTCCGGGACTGGGGTACGAGCAGTACTTC. This is translated as CASSASPGLGYEQYF.